The 16 T cell receptor beta chains below were found in one sample sequenced in a study of cytomegalovirus exposure and HLA in healthy donors. PCR used 60 Vbeta primers and 13 Jbeta primers. Clones were sequenced by immunoSEQ multiplex PCR, and TCRdb holds only the in-frame ones, with some missing. The sample has around 130,000 clones, around four fifths seen once. The specimen was PBMCs. The receptors stem from a boy aged 2 to 10 in good health and CMV-seronegative.

V gene TRBV7-2 combines with J gene TRBJ2-4, with D tentatively TRBD1 (5 bases). The CDR3 has 19 residues. Trimming took 7 bases from V and 0 from J, leaving 25 bases between them. CDR1 is SGHTA and CDR2 is FQGNSA in the germline V gene. CDR3 in DNA: TGTGCCAGCACCTTCAGAGGTGTCGAGACAGATCTAGCCAAAAACATTCAGTACTTC. It encodes CASTFRGVETDLAKNIQYF.

The gene calls are TRBV4-2 and TRBJ2-1; 9 bases agree with TRBD2. From germline, CDR1 is LGHNA and CDR2 YNFKEQ. With 4 bases clipped from V and 7 bases from J, the junction kept 11 bases outside the gene matches. The CDR3 length is 16 residues. The chain's CDR3 is CASSPDQAGGRNEQFF. CDR3 DNA sequence: TGTGCCAGCAGCCCCGATCAAGCGGGAGGAAGGAATGAGCAGTTCTTC.

A single count supports this clone. The V and J genes are TRBV7-9 and TRBJ1-2, with 9 bases matching TRBD1. V lost 8 bases, J lost 7 bases, and 20 bases stayed unmatched. This CDR3 spans 17 amino acids. CDR1 and CDR2 from the germline V gene are SEHNR and FQNEAQ (reference sequence). CDR3 sequence: CASFRQGDLLELGGYTF. CDR3 sequence (DNA): TGTGCCAGCTTTCGACAGGGGGACCTATTAGAGTTGGGTGGCTACACCTTC.

The CDR3 spells CASSSRVPLNTEAFF. The CDR3 nucleotides read TGTGCCAGCAGCTCCCGGGTGCCCCTGAACACTGAAGCTTTCTTT. This chain connects TRBV7-8 to TRBJ1-1; D remains ambiguous. V was cut by 4 bases and J by 0 bases, with 12 bases left in between. The CDR3 consists of 15 residues. Germline values: CDR1 SGHVS, CDR2 FQNEAQ.

The chain joins TRBV6-1 to TRBJ2-1, with TRBD1 matching over 8 bases. The CDR3 has 15 residues. J gave up 6 bases and V 2 bases, and 6 bases lay outside the gene matches. CDR1 is MNHNS and CDR2 is SASEGT in the germline V gene. CDR3 nucleotide sequence: TGTGCCAGCAGTGAACCTCCTGACAGGGGCAATGAGCAGTTCTTC. Amino acids: CASSEPPDRGNEQFF.

This clone has just a few counts. This rearrangement joins TRBV6-1 to TRBJ2-5; 10 nucleotides agree with TRBD2. This CDR3 is built from 15 residues. The J segment lost 0 bases and the V segment lost 4 bases, leaving 2 bases of the junction unmatched. Germline-derived CDR1 and CDR2 are MNHNS and SASEGT. In DNA form, the CDR3 reads TGTGCCAGCAGTGTCCTAGCGGGAGACCAAGAGACCCAGTACTTC. It specifies CASSVLAGDQETQYF.

The gene calls are TRBV5-5 and TRBJ2-7; a possible D gene is TRBD1 (5 bases). The CDR3 spans 15 residues. V lost 0 bases and J lost 0, with 10 bases in between. Germline V gene sequence: CDR1 SGHKS, CDR2 YYEKEE (reference sequence). The CDR3 sequence: CASSLAGHGSYEQYF. The CDR3 bases are TGTGCCAGCAGCTTGGCAGGGCACGGCTCCTACGAGCAGTACTTC.

The V call is TRBV7-2, the J call TRBJ2-6; 9 bases are shared with TRBD1. This CDR3 is 12 amino acids long. Per the germline V gene, CDR1 is SGHTA and CDR2 is FQGNSA. V shed 5 bases, J shed 19 bases, and the junction held 9 bases outside the gene matches. Here the CDR3 reads CASSLTGTGCTF. The CDR3 DNA reads as TGTGCCAGCAGCCTGACCGGGACAGGGTGCACTTTC.

The chain has TRBV5-1 and TRBJ1-3; possibly TRBD1 for D (6 bases). Trimming took 3 bases from V and 4 from J, leaving 14 bases between them. Per the germline V gene, CDR1 is SGHRS and CDR2 is YFSETQ. CDR3 length equals 15 residues. CDR3 residues: CASSSGLDSGNTIYF. CDR3 bases: TGCGCCAGCAGCTCCGGACTGGACAGCGGAAACACCATATATTTT.

This sequence joins TRBV27 and TRBJ2-3; possible D gene TRBD1, 6 bases. Trimming removed 6 bases from V and 5 bases from J, with 15 bases in between. The CDR3 consists of 14 residues. Per germline, CDR1 MNHEY and CDR2 SMNVEV (reference sequence). CDR3 DNA sequence: TGTGCCAGCAGGATGGCAGGGGTGGTAGATACGCAGTATTTT. Protein: CASRMAGVVDTQYF.

CDR3 region: CASSGRQGNTHGYTF. CDR3 sequence (DNA): TGTGCCAGCAGCGGCCGACAGGGGAATACTCATGGCTACACCTTC. This sequence joins TRBV7-9 and TRBJ1-2, with 8 bases identical to TRBD1. Germline CDR1 reads SEHNR; CDR2 reads FQNEAQ (reference sequence). This CDR3 has 15 amino acids. The V gene end was trimmed by 5 bases and the J gene end by 6 bases; junction bases not matched to a gene: 11.

This clone has a single count. The junction does not match germline at one end; this may be a read error. This CDR3 is CSSSLTGARGRSNQPQHF. In DNA form, the CDR3 reads TGTTCCAGCAGCTTGACAGGGGCCCGGGGCCGGAGCAATCAGCCCCAGCATTTT. The chain uses TRBV7-9 and TRBJ1-5; 8 nucleotides agree with TRBD1. From germline, CDR1 is SEHNR and CDR2 FQNEAQ (reference sequence). The CDR3 sequence is 18 residues long.

Written as DNA, the CDR3 is TGTGCCAGCTCACCAAGCTTGGACAATGAGCAGTTCTTC. Protein sequence: CASSPSLDNEQFF. The chain couples TRBV18 to TRBJ2-1; no firm D call. The CDR3 is 13 residues long. With 2 bases removed from V and 5 bases from J, the gap between germline ends came to 7 bases. CDR1 and CDR2 (germline): KGHSH, LQKENI. Full variable domain (rest looked up from reference TRBV18 and TRBJ2-1): NAGVMQNPRHLVRRRGQEARLRCSPMKGHSHVYWYRQLPEEGLKFMVYLQKENIIDESGMPKERFSAEFPKEGPSILRIQQVVRGDSAAYFCASSPSLDNEQFFGPGTRLTVL.

The CDR3 spells CAISPGTGPLGYGYTF. As DNA, the CDR3 is TGTGCCATCAGCCCCGGGACAGGGCCCTTGGGCTATGGCTACACCTTC. The rearrangement links TRBV10-3 to TRBJ1-2; TRBD1 matches 9 bases. The CDR3 length is 16 residues. Germline V gene data show CDR1 as ENHRY and CDR2 as SYGVKD. J gave up 4 bases and V 6 bases, and 12 bases lay outside the gene matches.

This rearrangement joins TRBV5-5 to TRBJ1-4; 12 bases are a match to TRBD1. The CDR3 length is 17 residues. The germline gives CDR1 SGHKS, CDR2 YYEKEE (reference sequence). V dropped 1 base and J dropped 6; count of bases not matched to a gene: 7. CDR3 bases: TGTGCCAGCAGCTTGAGTCGGGACAGGGGGCGCGATGAAAAACTGTTTTTT. Amino acids: CASSLSRDRGRDEKLFF.

This clone was counted a few times. The V and J genes are TRBV9 and TRBJ1-1; D ambiguous. CDR3 size: 16 residues. From germline, CDR1 is SGDLS and CDR2 YYNGEE. Trimming took off 5 bases at V and 4 bases at J, with 21 bases between the two ends. CDR3 in amino acids: CASSLQGGEGGTEAFF. The CDR3 DNA is TGTGCCAGCAGTTTACAAGGCGGAGAAGGAGGCACTGAAGCTTTCTTT. Full variable domain (rest looked up from reference TRBV9 and TRBJ1-1): DSGVTQTPKHLITATGQRVTLRCSPRSGDLSVYWYQQSLDQGLQFLIQYYNGEERAKGNILERFSAQQFPDLHSELNLSSLELGDSALYFCASSLQGGEGGTEAFFGQGTRLTVV.